The present TCR beta chain was sequenced within a study of T cell responses to AZD1222 COVID-19 vaccine. Study-wide findings and caveats: Clonal diversity was possibly underestimated, and white British individuals and females predominated among donors. Of spike-specific TCRs, nearly half reportedly target regions left unmutated in variants. Seropositive at baseline were only a handful of AZD1222 recipients.

The study pooled second doses at about 4 or about 12 weeks. Clones were sequenced by immunoSEQ multiplex PCR, and TCRdb holds only the in-frame ones, with some missing. The sample comprises about 180,000 clones, approximately 91% of which are singletons, and 1.5% to 2% rests with the top ten. The CDR3 spans 13 residues. Trimming cost V 6 bases and J 6 bases, with 14 bases left between them. CDR1 MNHEY and CDR2 SVGAGI come from the germline V gene. Note on this clone: Its specificity is unknown.

Source: peripheral blood, taken 28 days after the second AZD1222 dose. This receptor was taken from an adult who received the AZD1222 COVID-19 vaccine. The genes are TRBV6-5 and TRBJ1-1, with unresolved D. The CDR3 loop reads CASRPPSRSEAFF. DNA of the CDR3: TGTGCCAGCAGACCTCCCAGCCGCTCTGAAGCTTTCTTT.